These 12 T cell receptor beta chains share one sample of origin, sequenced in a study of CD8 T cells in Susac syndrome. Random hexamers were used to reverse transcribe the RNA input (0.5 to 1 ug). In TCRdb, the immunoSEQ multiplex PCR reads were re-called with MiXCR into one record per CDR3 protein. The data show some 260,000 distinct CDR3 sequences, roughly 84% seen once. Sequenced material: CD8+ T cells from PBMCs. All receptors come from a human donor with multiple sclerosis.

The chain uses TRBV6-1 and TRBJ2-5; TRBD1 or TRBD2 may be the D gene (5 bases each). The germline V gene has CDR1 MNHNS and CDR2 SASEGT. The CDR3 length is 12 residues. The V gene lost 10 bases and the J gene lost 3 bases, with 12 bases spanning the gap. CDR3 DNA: TGTGCCATTGGGACGCCTGAAGAGACCCAGTACTTC. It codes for CAIGTPEETQYF.

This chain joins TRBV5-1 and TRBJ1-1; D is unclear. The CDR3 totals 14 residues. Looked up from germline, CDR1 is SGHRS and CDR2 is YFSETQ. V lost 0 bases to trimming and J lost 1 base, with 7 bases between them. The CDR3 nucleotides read TGCGCCAGCAGCTTGGGTTACGAGAACACTGAAGCTTTCTTT. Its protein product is CASSLGYENTEAFF. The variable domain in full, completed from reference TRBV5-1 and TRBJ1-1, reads KAGVTQTPRYLIKTRGQQVTLSCSPISGHRSVSWYQQTPGQGLQFLFEYFSETQRNKGNFPGRFSGRQFSNSRSEMNVSTLELGDSALYLCASSLGYENTEAFFGQGTRLTVV.

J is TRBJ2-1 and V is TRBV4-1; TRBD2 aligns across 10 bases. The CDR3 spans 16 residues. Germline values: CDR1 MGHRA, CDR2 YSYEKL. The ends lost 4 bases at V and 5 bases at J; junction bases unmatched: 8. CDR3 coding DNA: TGCGCCAGCAGCCCTAGCGGGAGTCCCCTAGACAATGAGCAGTTCTTC. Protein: CASSPSGSPLDNEQFF.

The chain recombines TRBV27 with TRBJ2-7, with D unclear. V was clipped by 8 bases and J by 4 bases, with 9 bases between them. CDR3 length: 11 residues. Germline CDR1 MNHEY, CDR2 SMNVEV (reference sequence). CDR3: CASGLFYEQYF. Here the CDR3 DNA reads TGTGCCAGCGGCCTCTTTTACGAGCAGTACTTC.

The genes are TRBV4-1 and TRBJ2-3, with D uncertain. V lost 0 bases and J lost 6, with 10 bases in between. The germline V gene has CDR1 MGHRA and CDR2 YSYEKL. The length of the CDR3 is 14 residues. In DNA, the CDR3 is TGCGCCAGCAGCCAAGATCGACGGACCGATACGCAGTATTTT. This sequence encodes CASSQDRRTDTQYF.

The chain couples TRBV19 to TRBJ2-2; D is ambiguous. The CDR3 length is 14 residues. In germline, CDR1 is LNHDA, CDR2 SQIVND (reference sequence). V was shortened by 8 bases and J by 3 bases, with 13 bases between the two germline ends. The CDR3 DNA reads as TGTGCCAGTTGGGATATTAGAGACACCGGGGAGCTGTTTTTT. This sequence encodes CASWDIRDTGELFF. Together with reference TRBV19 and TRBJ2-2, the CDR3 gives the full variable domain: DGGITQSPKYLFRKEGQNVTLSCEQNLNHDAMYWYRQDPGQGLRLIYYSQIVNDFQKGDIAEGYSVSREKKESFPLTVTSAQKNPTAFYLCASWDIRDTGELFFGEGSRLTVL.

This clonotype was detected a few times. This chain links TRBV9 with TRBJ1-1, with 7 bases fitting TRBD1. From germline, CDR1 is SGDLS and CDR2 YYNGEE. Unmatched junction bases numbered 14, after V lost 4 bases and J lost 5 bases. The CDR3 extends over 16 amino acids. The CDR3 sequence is CASSNNPGQKITEAFF. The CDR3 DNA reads TGTGCCAGCAGCAACAATCCGGGACAGAAAATTACTGAAGCTTTCTTT.

The CDR3 bases are TGTGCCAGCAGTTTAGAGGGACCGCTGGACACAGATACGCAGTATTTT. Its protein product is CASSLEGPLDTDTQYF. V is TRBV27 and J is TRBJ2-3; TRBD1 or TRBD2 may be the D gene (5 bases each). The CDR3 runs to 16 residues. V was trimmed by 2 bases and J by 2 bases, leaving 14 bases between them. Germline assignment: CDR1 MNHEY and CDR2 SMNVEV (reference sequence).

CDR3 loop: CATSRDLGPTNGYTF. Written as DNA, the CDR3 is TGTGCCACCAGCAGAGATCTGGGACCTACCAATGGCTACACCTTC. The gene calls are TRBV15 and TRBJ1-2, with D maybe TRBD1 (5 bases). This CDR3 is built from 15 residues. Trimming removed 0 bases at V and 6 bases at J, with 14 bases between. Germline V gene lookup returns CDR1 LNHNV and CDR2 YYDKDF (reference sequence). Full variable domain (missing parts from reference TRBV15 and TRBJ1-2): DAMVIQNPRYQVTQFGKPVTLSCSQTLNHNVMYWYQQKSSQAPKLLFHYYDKDFNNEADTPDNFQSRRPNTSFCFLDIRSPGLGDTAMYLCATSRDLGPTNGYTFGSGTRLTVV.

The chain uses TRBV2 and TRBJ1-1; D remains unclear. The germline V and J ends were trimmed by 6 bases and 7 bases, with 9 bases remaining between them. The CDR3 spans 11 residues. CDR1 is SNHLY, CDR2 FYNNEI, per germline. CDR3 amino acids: CASRGRIEAFF. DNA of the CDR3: TGTGCCAGCAGAGGACGGATTGAAGCTTTCTTT.

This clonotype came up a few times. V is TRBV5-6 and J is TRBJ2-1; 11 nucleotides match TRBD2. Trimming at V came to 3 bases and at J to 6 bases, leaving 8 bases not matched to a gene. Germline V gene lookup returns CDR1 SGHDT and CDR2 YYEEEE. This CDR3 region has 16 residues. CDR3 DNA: TGTGCCAGCAGCTCCACACTAGCGGGAGTTGGCAATGAGCAGTTCTTC. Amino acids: CASSSTLAGVGNEQFF. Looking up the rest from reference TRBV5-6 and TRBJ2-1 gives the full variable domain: DAGVTQSPTHLIKTRGQQVTLRCSPKSGHDTVSWYQQALGQGPQFIFQYYEEEERQRGNFPDRFSGHQFPNYSSELNVNALLLGDSALYLCASSSTLAGVGNEQFFGPGTRLTVL.

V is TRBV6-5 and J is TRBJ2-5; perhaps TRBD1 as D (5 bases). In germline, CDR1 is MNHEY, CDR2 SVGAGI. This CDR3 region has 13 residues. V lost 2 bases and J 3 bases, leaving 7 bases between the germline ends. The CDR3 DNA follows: TGTGCCAGCAGTTACGACAGCGAAGAGACCCAGTACTTC. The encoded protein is CASSYDSEETQYF.